The table lists the clone carrying this TCR beta chain with many counts. The data belong to a study of immune heterogeneity within non-small cell lung tumors. Template material for each sample was about 0.55 ug of bulk tumor genomic DNA. Several biopsies per primary tumor, spaced far apart, were taken during surgery. Patients with untreated, newly diagnosed non-small cell lung cancer underwent curative surgery. It was a multiplex PCR that amplified TCR beta CDR3, with 32 V and 13 J primers. Each CDR3 protein gets one entry after TCRdb re-called the multiplex PCR reads with MiXCR. The sample holds about 34,000 distinct CDR3 sequences; around 30% are singletons and the top ten take 3% to 4.5%. Trimming took off 2 bases at V and 5 bases at J, with 10 bases between the two ends. CDR3 length: 13 residues. Germline CDR1 reads SGHTA; CDR2 reads FQGTGA.

The source is a man aged 40-49 years with non-small cell lung cancer. The V gene is TRBV7-3, the J gene TRBJ2-7; the D gene is possibly TRBD1 (5 bases). The sequencing sample was made of lung tumor tissue. The CDR3 DNA reads TGTGCCAGCAGCTTAGCCCCCAGGGACGAGCAGTACTTC. It is translated as CASSLAPRDEQYF.